This section outlines one TCR beta chain sequence together with its context. The data originate from a study of blood T cell repertoires in COVID-19. The CDR3 covers 15 residues. In germline, CDR1 is SNHLY, CDR2 FYNNEI. The J segment lost 0 bases and the V segment lost 7 bases, leaving 5 bases of the junction unmatched. Per the authors' pipeline: Cell counts per sample came from amplifying reference gene primers. Produced via immunoSEQ multiplex PCR; TCRdb's table is partial and in-frame only. V, J and clone size were drawn from that table, and D and trimming were deduced from the DNA. Among over 70,000 clones listed, about three quarters were seen once.

Sequenced material: peripheral blood. The V gene is TRBV2, the J gene TRBJ2-1; 8 nucleotides match TRBD2. This receptor was obtained from a human donor in a cohort sampled during active COVID-19. CDR3: CASNAGLGSYNEQFF. Here the CDR3 DNA reads TGTGCCAGCAACGCGGGACTAGGCTCCTACAATGAGCAGTTCTTC.